These 25 T cell receptor beta chains share one sample of origin, sequenced in a study of T cell responses to AZD1222 COVID-19 vaccine. Produced via immunoSEQ multiplex PCR; TCRdb's table is partial and in-frame only. This sample has 100,000 to 150,000 clones, with roughly nine tenths found just once. The source material was peripheral blood, sampled on day 0 of AZD1222 vaccination. Receptors were obtained from an adult in good health.

V gene TRBV7-9 combines with J gene TRBJ1-2, with 7 bases matching TRBD1. V lost 5 bases, J lost 2 bases, and 11 bases stayed unmatched. Germline loops: CDR1 SEHNR, CDR2 FQNEAQ (reference sequence). The CDR3 has 16 residues. The CDR3 region is CASSPVAGGNNYGYTF. The CDR3 nucleotides are TGTGCCAGCAGCCCCGTCGCAGGGGGTAACAACTATGGCTACACCTTC. Complete variable domain (other parts from reference TRBV7-9 and TRBJ1-2): DTGVSQNPRHKITKRGQNVTFRCDPISEHNRLYWYRQTLGQGPEFLTYFQNEAQLEKSRLLSDRFSAERPKGSFSTLEIQRTEQGDSAMYLCASSPVAGGNNYGYTFGSGTRLTVV.

The chain recombines TRBV5-1 with TRBJ2-2, with 10 bases that match TRBD1. Germline values: CDR1 SGHRS, CDR2 YFSETQ. The CDR3 consists of 14 residues. V was pared by 4 bases and J by 7 bases, with 4 bases of the junction left unmatched. The CDR3: CASSAGTGDGELFF. As DNA, the CDR3 is TGCGCCAGCAGCGCCGGGACAGGGGACGGGGAGCTGTTTTTT.

V is TRBV11-3 and J is TRBJ2-2; 8 bases line up with TRBD1. J was trimmed by 4 bases and V by 6 bases; bases with no gene match: 7. Germline V gene sequence: CDR1 SGHNT, CDR2 YENEEA. This CDR3 contains 15 residues. The CDR3 DNA reads TGTGCCAGCAGGGCAGGGGGCGCGGGCACCGGGGAGCTGTTTTTT. Translation: CASRAGGAGTGELFF.

The chain employs TRBV30 and TRBJ1-5; D is undetermined. This CDR3 is 12 amino acids long. V was trimmed by 1 base and J by 4 bases, leaving 5 bases between them. Germline-derived CDR1 and CDR2 are GTSNPN and SVGIG (reference sequence). The CDR3 region is CAWSDGNQPQHF. The CDR3 nucleotides read TGTGCCTGGAGTGATGGGAATCAGCCCCAGCATTTT. The variable domain in full, with the rest retrieved from reference TRBV30 and TRBJ1-5, is SQTIHQWPATLVQPVGSPLSLECTVEGTSNPNLYWYRQAAGRGLQLLFYSVGIGQISSEVPQNLSASRPQDRQFILSSKKLLLSDSGFYLCAWSDGNQPQHFGDGTRLSIL.

Only a few counts were recorded for this clone. The chain recombines TRBV2 with TRBJ2-2; 10 bases map to TRBD2. Germline CDR1 SNHLY, CDR2 FYNNEI. CDR3 length: 15 amino acids. The ends lost 6 bases at V and 3 bases at J; junction bases unmatched: 4. The CDR3 loop reads CASRKGTSDTGELFF. DNA of the CDR3: TGTGCCAGCAGGAAGGGGACTAGCGACACCGGGGAGCTGTTTTTT.

The gene calls are TRBV3-1 (or the pseudogene TRBV3-2) and TRBJ2-4; tentative D call: TRBD1 (5 bases). CDR3 length: 16 amino acids. V gave up 4 bases and J gave up 6 bases, with 19 bases separating them. Germline V gene data show CDR1 as LGHDT and CDR2 as YNNKEL (reference sequence). This CDR3 reads CASSLGARNYLNIQYF. CDR3 DNA sequence: TGTGCCAGCAGCCTAGGGGCCAGAAACTACCTAAACATTCAGTACTTC.

The chain uses TRBV9 and TRBJ2-7; D may match TRBD1 or TRBD2 (5 bases each). V was cut by 3 bases and J by 0 bases, with 13 bases left in between. The CDR3 length is 15 residues. CDR1 and CDR2 from the germline V gene are SGDLS and YYNGEE. The DNA for the CDR3 is TGTGCCAGCAGCGCTGGGGGTCAAAGCTCCTACGAGCAGTACTTC. It encodes CASSAGGQSSYEQYF.

V usage is TRBV29-1 and J usage is TRBJ1-1, with TRBD1 matching over 7 bases. The CDR3 loop spans 16 amino acids. Per the germline V gene, CDR1 is SQVTM and CDR2 is ANQGSEA. V was clipped by 1 base and J by 1 base; unmatched bases: 9. The CDR3 loop is CSVEADRVRGNTEAFF. CDR3 coding DNA: TGCAGCGTTGAAGCAGACAGGGTTAGGGGGAACACTGAAGCTTTCTTT.

The rearrangement links TRBV20-1 to TRBJ2-7, with 7 bases matching TRBD2. This CDR3 is 11 amino acids long. Unmatched junction bases numbered 2, after V lost 6 bases and J lost 3 bases. The germline V gene has CDR1 DFQATT and CDR2 SNEGSKA (reference sequence). This chain's CDR3 is CSARGDYEQYF. For the CDR3, the DNA is TGCAGTGCCCGGGGGGACTACGAGCAGTACTTC.

The J gene is TRBJ2-5, the V gene TRBV7-9; D is unclear. Germline CDR1 and CDR2: SEHNR and FQNEAQ (reference sequence). Trimming shortened V by 2 bases and J by 4 bases, and 5 bases separated the two germline ends. The CDR3 sequence is 12 residues long. The CDR3 nucleotides read TGTGCCAGCAGCTTAAGCCCAGAGACCCAGTACTTC. It encodes CASSLSPETQYF. Drawing the rest from reference TRBV7-9 and TRBJ2-5, the complete variable domain is DTGVSQNPRHKITKRGQNVTFRCDPISEHNRLYWYRQTLGQGPEFLTYFQNEAQLEKSRLLSDRFSAERPKGSFSTLEIQRTEQGDSAMYLCASSLSPETQYFGPGTRLLVL.

The CDR3 is CSVVGSTDTQYF. The CDR3 nucleotides are TGCAGCGTTGTGGGCAGCACAGATACGCAGTATTTT. The chain links TRBV29-1 to TRBJ2-3; D is undetermined. V lost 4 bases and J lost 0, with 5 bases in between. Germline values: CDR1 SQVTM, CDR2 ANQGSEA. This CDR3 has 12 amino acids.

J is TRBJ1-1 and V is TRBV18; 11 bases align to TRBD1. The CDR3 sequence is 18 residues long. The trim removed 3 bases at V and 1 base at J, leaving 10 bases unmatched. Germline loops: CDR1 KGHSH, CDR2 LQKENI. Written as DNA, the CDR3 is TGTGCCAGCTCACCCGTGTTTGGGACAGGGGGTGAGAACACTGAAGCTTTCTTT. It encodes CASSPVFGTGGENTEAFF.

A note on this clone: Other nucleotide sequences from this sample produce the same CDR3. V gene TRBV6-1 combines with J gene TRBJ1-2; no clear D. Germline CDR1 reads MNHNS; CDR2 reads SASEGT. V gave up 1 base and J gave up 2 bases, with 8 bases separating them. This CDR3 contains 14 residues. CDR3 sequence (DNA): TGTGCCAGCAGTGAAGGAACAGAGAACTATGGCTACACCTTC. Translating it yields CASSEGTENYGYTF.

This clone was observed once. The J gene is TRBJ2-7, the V gene TRBV6-2 or TRBV6-3; no clear D gene. The germline V gene has CDR1 MNHEY and CDR2 SVGEGT. Trimming pared 2 bases from V and 6 bases from J, leaving 8 bases between. The length of the CDR3 is 12 residues. The CDR3 protein is CASSYDGLEQYF. The CDR3 region has the DNA TGTGCCAGCAGTTACGACGGTCTCGAGCAGTACTTC.

This clone was picked up one time. In nucleotides, the CDR3 is TGCGCCAGCAGCCAAGAAACCAGGAAAAGCACAGATACGCAGTATTTT. This encodes CASSQETRKSTDTQYF. This chain joins TRBV4-1 and TRBJ2-3; D is ambiguous. There are 16 residues in the CDR3. The V gene's germline CDR1 is MGHRA and CDR2 YSYEKL. V lost 0 bases, J lost 0 bases, and 10 bases lay in between.

This chain uses TRBV19 with TRBJ2-7; no reliable D call. This CDR3 comprises 13 residues. V gave up 3 bases and J gave up 3 bases, with 9 bases separating them. Germline-derived CDR1 and CDR2 are LNHDA and SQIVND (reference sequence). CDR3 residues: CASSILMSYEQYF. The DNA of the CDR3 is TGTGCCAGTAGTATTTTGATGAGCTACGAGCAGTACTTC. Full variable domain (outside the CDR3, taken from reference TRBV19 and TRBJ2-7): DGGITQSPKYLFRKEGQNVTLSCEQNLNHDAMYWYRQDPGQGLRLIYYSQIVNDFQKGDIAEGYSVSREKKESFPLTVTSAQKNPTAFYLCASSILMSYEQYFGPGTRLTVT.

This clone was detected only a few times. This rearrangement joins TRBV29-1 to TRBJ2-5; 9 bases align to TRBD1. Trimming removed 4 bases from V and 1 base from J; junction bases left unmatched: 4. CDR3 length equals 14 residues. Looked up from germline, CDR1 is SQVTM and CDR2 is ANQGSEA. CDR3 nucleotide sequence: TGCAGCGTTGGAGGGACAGGGACCCAAGAGACCCAGTACTTC. This codes for CSVGGTGTQETQYF. The full variable domain, rest sourced from reference TRBV29-1 and TRBJ2-5, is SAVISQKPSRDICQRGTSLTIQCQVDSQVTMMFWYRQQPGQSLTLIATANQGSEATYESGFVIDKFPISRPNLTFSTLTVSNMSPEDSSIYLCSVGGTGTQETQYFGPGTRLLVL.

This clone was observed a few times. V gene TRBV7-3 combines with J gene TRBJ2-2; D could derive from TRBD1 or TRBD2 (6 bases each). CDR3 length: 15 amino acids. The V and J ends lost 3 bases and 4 bases respectively, with 12 bases between them. CDR1 and CDR2 from the germline V gene are SGHTA and FQGTGA. For the CDR3, the DNA is TGTGCCAGCAGCTTTTCCGGAGGGGGCACCGGGGAGCTGTTTTTT. It is translated as CASSFSGGGTGELFF.

The chain uses TRBV19 and TRBJ2-1; TRBD2 matches 13 bases. The CDR3 consists of 16 residues. V was clipped by 5 bases and J by 3 bases; unmatched bases: 4. The germline V gene has CDR1 LNHDA and CDR2 SQIVND (reference sequence). The CDR3 sequence: CASSAGTSGIYNEQFF. The CDR3 DNA sequence: TGTGCCAGTAGTGCCGGGACTAGCGGGATCTACAATGAGCAGTTCTTC.

This rearrangement joins TRBV7-2 to TRBJ2-3; D may be TRBD1 (5 bases). V lost 8 bases and J 5 bases, leaving 14 bases between the germline ends. This CDR3 has 13 residues. Per the germline V gene, CDR1 is SGHTA and CDR2 is FQGNSA. The CDR3 sequence is CASSMGQGDTQYF. Here the CDR3 DNA reads TGTGCCAGCTCCATGGGGCAGGGAGATACGCAGTATTTT. Using reference TRBV7-2 and TRBJ2-3 for the parts outside the CDR3, the full variable domain is GAGVSQSPSNKVTEKGKDVELRCDPISGHTALYWYRQSLGQGLEFLIYFQGNSAPDKSGLPSDRFSAERTGGSVSTLTIQRTQQEDSAVYLCASSMGQGDTQYFGPGTRLTVL.

This sequence joins TRBV3-1 (or the pseudogene TRBV3-2) and TRBJ2-2; no reliable D call. The CDR3 has 14 amino acids. Germline-derived CDR1 and CDR2 are LGHDT and YNNKEL (reference sequence). V was pared by 1 base and J by 3 bases, with 6 bases between. In DNA, the CDR3 is TGTGCCAGCAGCCAAGCTGAGCACACCGGGGAGCTGTTTTTT. This sequence encodes CASSQAEHTGELFF.

The gene calls are TRBV9 and TRBJ2-2, with a tentative D call TRBD2 (6 bases). The ends were cut back, 3 bases at V and 8 bases at J, with 14 bases in the middle. Germline V lookup: CDR1 SGDLS, CDR2 YYNGEE. The CDR3 covers 14 residues. The CDR3, as DNA: TGTGCCAGCAGCGCGGGACTCCCCAATGGGGAGCTGTTTTTT. Translating gives CASSAGLPNGELFF.

The rearrangement joins TRBV7-8 to TRBJ1-6; D perhaps matches TRBD1 (6 bases). The CDR3 consists of 16 residues. The V end was cut by 1 base, the J end by 7 bases, with 14 bases between. Germline CDR1 reads SGHVS; CDR2 reads FQNEAQ. CDR3 DNA sequence: TGTGCCAGCAGCTTAGGGGTGAGGGGGTCCAATTCACCCCTCCACTTT. Amino acid sequence: CASSLGVRGSNSPLHF.

This clone was seen more than once but under ten times. This sequence joins TRBV11-2 and TRBJ2-7; TRBD2 matches at 7 bases. Unmatched junction bases numbered 6, after V lost 7 bases and J lost 0 bases. This CDR3 comprises 14 residues. The germline V gene has CDR1 SGHAT and CDR2 FQNNGV. CDR3 protein: CASTPRGGSYEQYF. CDR3 nucleotides: TGTGCCAGCACCCCACGCGGGGGCTCCTACGAGCAGTACTTC.

V gene TRBV5-6 combines with J gene TRBJ1-6; 8 nucleotides align to TRBD1. J lost 0 bases, V lost 6 bases, and 8 bases had no gene match. CDR3 length: 17 amino acids. CDR1 is SGHDT and CDR2 is YYEEEE in the germline V gene. CDR3 sequence: CASTTSGTGSYNSPLHF. In nucleotides, the CDR3 is TGTGCCAGCACCACCTCCGGGACAGGCTCCTATAATTCACCCCTCCACTTT. Full variable domain (remainder filled in from reference TRBV5-6 and TRBJ1-6): DAGVTQSPTHLIKTRGQQVTLRCSPKSGHDTVSWYQQALGQGPQFIFQYYEEEERQRGNFPDRFSGHQFPNYSSELNVNALLLGDSALYLCASTTSGTGSYNSPLHFGNGTRLTVT.